The 16 T cell receptor beta chains below come from one sample, sequenced in a study of cytomegalovirus exposure and HLA in healthy donors. Researchers ran the PCR with 60 Vbeta and 13 Jbeta primers. Data came from immunoSEQ multiplex PCR; TCRdb stores just in-frame clones and leaves some out. The table records around 280,000 clones, 70% to 90% of them present only once. Sequencing was done on a sample of PBMCs. The receptors originated from a young woman in good health and CMV-seronegative.

The chain couples TRBV5-3 to TRBJ2-3; 7 bases line up with TRBD2. TRBV5-3 qualifies as an ORF whose function is uncertain. V was pared by 1 base and J by 3 bases, with 8 bases of the junction left unmatched. The CDR3 consists of 16 residues. This CDR3 is CARSLRLAVDTDTQYF. The CDR3 DNA reads as TGTGCCAGAAGCTTGCGGCTAGCGGTTGATACAGATACGCAGTATTTT.

The rearrangement joins TRBV19 to TRBJ2-3; the D is unclear. V lost 4 bases and J 1 base, leaving 9 bases between the germline ends. CDR1 is LNHDA, CDR2 SQIVND, per germline (reference sequence). CDR3 length: 14 amino acids. The CDR3, as DNA: TGTGCCAGTAGTACTAGTTTCGGCACAGATACGCAGTATTTT. Translating it yields CASSTSFGTDTQYF.

This chain connects TRBV29-1 to TRBJ2-7; possibly TRBD2 for D (7 bases). Between the trimmed V and J ends, which lost 6 bases and 4 bases, there was a span of 22 bases. This CDR3 is built from 15 residues. Germline-derived CDR1 and CDR2 are SQVTM and ANQGSEA. CDR3 in amino acids: CSVLGEGGALYEQYF. The CDR3 DNA follows: TGCAGCGTCCTCGGTGAGGGGGGGGCCCTATACGAGCAGTACTTC.

This clone was detected once. The rearrangement links TRBV30 to TRBJ1-4, with a weak D call TRBD1 (5 bases). CDR3 length: 17 residues. CDR1 and CDR2 from the germline V gene are GTSNPN and SVGIG (reference sequence). With 0 bases removed from V and 7 bases from J, the gap between germline ends came to 21 bases. CDR3 DNA: TGTGCCTGGAGTGTGGGAGCATGGTCGACAGCGGGTGAAAAACTGTTTTTT. Its translation is CAWSVGAWSTAGEKLFF. Variable domain in full (rest from reference TRBV30 and TRBJ1-4): SQTIHQWPATLVQPVGSPLSLECTVEGTSNPNLYWYRQAAGRGLQLLFYSVGIGQISSEVPQNLSASRPQDRQFILSSKKLLLSDSGFYLCAWSVGAWSTAGEKLFFGSGTQLSVL.

This clone was seen a handful of times. This chain links TRBV5-6 with TRBJ1-6; TRBD1 matches 7 bases. The CDR3 runs to 16 residues. V lost 2 bases to trimming and J lost 4 bases; unmatched junction nucleotides: 6. Germline lookup yields CDR1 SGHDT and CDR2 YYEEEE. The CDR3 DNA reads TGTGCCAGCAGCTTTCTCCGGACAGGATATAATTCACCCCTCCACTTT. Protein: CASSFLRTGYNSPLHF.

The chain combines TRBV2 with TRBJ2-4; possible D gene TRBD1, 5 bases. Germline CDR1 SNHLY, CDR2 FYNNEI. This CDR3 has 13 amino acids. Trimming stripped 11 bases from V and 0 bases from J, with 11 bases between. The CDR3 coding sequence is TGTGCCGCGACAGAAGCAGCCAAAAACATTCAGTACTTC. This gives the protein CAATEAAKNIQYF.

The chain uses TRBV29-1 and TRBJ1-2; D gene uncertain. Between the trimmed V and J ends, which lost 4 bases and 4 bases, there was a span of 7 bases. The CDR3 contains 11 residues. The germline V gene encodes CDR1 SQVTM and CDR2 ANQGSEA. CDR3 sequence: CSVVAGYGYTF. CDR3 bases: TGCAGCGTTGTGGCAGGCTATGGCTACACCTTC. The full variable domain, rest sourced from reference TRBV29-1 and TRBJ1-2, is SAVISQKPSRDICQRGTSLTIQCQVDSQVTMMFWYRQQPGQSLTLIATANQGSEATYESGFVIDKFPISRPNLTFSTLTVSNMSPEDSSIYLCSVVAGYGYTFGSGTRLTVV.

Comments on this clone: One junction end does not reproduce the germline sequence, and a read error may be involved. The chain combines TRBV15 with TRBJ2-3; 11 nucleotides agree with TRBD2. The germline CDR1 and CDR2 sequences are LNHNV and YYDKDF (reference sequence). The CDR3 is 19 residues long. The CDR3 nucleotides read TGTGCCACCAGCCGAGACCTAGCGGGGGGCCCTTCTAGCACAGATACGCAGTATTTT. Amino acid sequence: CATSRDLAGGPSSTDTQYF. Combining the CDR3 with reference TRBV15 and TRBJ2-3 gives the whole variable domain DAMVIQNPRYQVTQFGKPVTLSCSQTLNHNVMYWYQQKSSQAPKLLFHYYDKDFNNEADTPDNFQSRRPNTSFCFLDIRSPGLGDTAMYLCATSRDLAGGPSSTDTQYFGPGTRLTVL.

The chain carries TRBV28 and TRBJ1-5; D gene unclear. Trimming removed 6 bases at V and 2 bases at J, with 8 bases between. The CDR3 sequence is 13 residues long. Germline CDR1 reads MDHEN; CDR2 reads SYDVKM. The DNA of the CDR3 is TGTGCCAGCAGACAGAGGGGCAATCAGCCCCAGCATTTT. Translation gives CASRQRGNQPQHF.

The chain combines TRBV25-1 with TRBJ1-2, with D possibly being TRBD1 (6 bases). CDR1 is MGHDK and CDR2 is SYGVNS in the germline V gene. CDR3 size: 13 residues. Trimming removed 2 bases at V and 8 bases at J, with 12 bases between. The CDR3 here is CASSEPTGYGYTF. CDR3 nucleotides: TGTGCCAGCAGTGAACCTACAGGGTACGGCTACACCTTC.

The CDR3 nucleotides read TGTGCCAGCAGTCAAGGGAGCGGGGGGGTAGAGCAGTTCTTC. Protein product: CASSQGSGGVEQFF. The chain is built from TRBV7-3 and TRBJ2-1; 10 bases line up with TRBD2. The CDR3 has 14 residues. The junction had 9 bases not matched to a gene; V was cut back by 6 bases and J by 10 bases. Germline assignment: CDR1 SGHTA and CDR2 FQGTGA.

This clone turned up a few times. The chain combines TRBV4-2 with TRBJ2-2; a weak D match, TRBD2 (6 bases). Germline assignment: CDR1 LGHNA and CDR2 YNFKEQ. The CDR3 is 15 residues long. With 0 bases removed from V and 5 bases from J, the gap between germline ends came to 10 bases. CDR3 DNA: TGTGCCAGCAGCCAAGATCAGGACTATACCGGGGAGCTGTTTTTT. This encodes CASSQDQDYTGELFF.

The rearrangement joins TRBV15 to TRBJ2-3; TRBD2 aligns across 10 bases. J was trimmed by 9 bases and V by 1 base; bases with no gene match: 13. Germline CDR1 reads LNHNV; CDR2 reads YYDKDF (reference sequence). The CDR3 runs to 17 residues. CDR3 sequence reads: CATSRVPLAGAQRTQYF. The CDR3 coding sequence is TGTGCCACCAGCAGAGTGCCGCTAGCGGGGGCTCAGCGAACGCAGTATTTT. The full variable domain, its missing parts supplied by reference TRBV15 and TRBJ2-3, is DAMVIQNPRYQVTQFGKPVTLSCSQTLNHNVMYWYQQKSSQAPKLLFHYYDKDFNNEADTPDNFQSRRPNTSFCFLDIRSPGLGDTAMYLCATSRVPLAGAQRTQYFGPGTRLTVL.

The rearrangement joins TRBV2 to TRBJ1-2; D may be TRBD1 (5 bases). Germline assignment: CDR1 SNHLY and CDR2 FYNNEI. The CDR3 consists of 12 residues. Deletions cut 7 bases from V and 9 bases from J, with 15 bases between. The CDR3 protein is CASKPGTNSYTF. CDR3 in DNA: TGTGCCAGCAAGCCCGGGACTAATAGCTACACCTTC.

Comment on this clone: The junction departs from the called germline gene at one end, perhaps through a read error. V gene TRBV7-7 combines with J gene TRBJ2-7, with D maybe TRBD1 (6 bases). This CDR3 has 15 residues. Germline CDR1 is SSHAT and CDR2 is FNYEAQ (reference sequence). CDR3 protein: CASSLNSGEIYEQYF. The CDR3, as DNA: TGTGCTAGCAGCCTAAACTCAGGGGAAATCTACGAGCAGTACTTC.

This sequence joins TRBV30 and TRBJ1-1; 10 nucleotides line up with TRBD1. V shed 1 base and J 6 bases; nucleotides not matched to a gene: 11. The CDR3 consists of 16 residues. The V gene's germline CDR1 is GTSNPN and CDR2 SVGIG (reference sequence). The CDR3 sequence is CAWSGKEGQGSAEAFF. CDR3 DNA sequence: TGTGCCTGGAGTGGAAAAGAGGGACAGGGGAGTGCTGAAGCTTTCTTT.